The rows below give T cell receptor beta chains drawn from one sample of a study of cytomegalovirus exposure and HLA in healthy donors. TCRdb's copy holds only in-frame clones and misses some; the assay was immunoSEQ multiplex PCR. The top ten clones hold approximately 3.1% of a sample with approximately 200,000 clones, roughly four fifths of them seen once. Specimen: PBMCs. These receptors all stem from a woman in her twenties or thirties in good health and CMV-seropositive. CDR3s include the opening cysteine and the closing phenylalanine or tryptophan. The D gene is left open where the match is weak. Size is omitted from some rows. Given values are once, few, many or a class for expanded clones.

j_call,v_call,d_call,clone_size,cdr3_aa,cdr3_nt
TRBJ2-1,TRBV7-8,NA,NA,CASSLAGGPNNEQFF,TGTGCCAGCAGCTTAGCGGGAGGACCCAACAATGAGCAGTTCTTC
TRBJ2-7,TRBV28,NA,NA,CASSFAFGTELVSDYEQYF,TGTGCCAGCAGTTTCGCCTTCGGGACTGAGTTAGTTTCGGACTACGAGCAGTACTTC
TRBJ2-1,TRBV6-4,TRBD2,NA,CALGAGFNNEQFF,TGTGCCTTGGGAGCGGGATTTAACAATGAGCAGTTCTTC
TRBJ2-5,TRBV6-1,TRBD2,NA,CASSEGVRAGVGETQYF,TGTGCCAGCAGTGAAGGTGTGCGAGCGGGAGTAGGAGAGACCCAGTACTTC
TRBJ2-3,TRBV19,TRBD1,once,CASIPAGTGGADTQYF,TGTGCCAGTATCCCCGCCGGGACAGGGGGCGCAGATACGCAGTATTTT
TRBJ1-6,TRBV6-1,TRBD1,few,CASSVGTGEGSPLHF,TGTGCCAGCAGTGTCGGGACAGGGGAAGGGTCACCCCTCCACTTT
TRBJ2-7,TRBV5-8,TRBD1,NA,CASSSDRGSYEQYF,TGTGCCAGCAGCTCGGACAGGGGGTCGTACGAGCAGTACTTC
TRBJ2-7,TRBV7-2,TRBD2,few,CASSSSGTSRQYF,TGTGCCAGCAGCTCGTCCGGGACTAGTCGGCAGTACTTC
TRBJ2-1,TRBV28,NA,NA,CASSIGASYNEQFF,TGTGCCAGCAGCATAGGGGCCTCCTACAATGAGCAGTTCTTC
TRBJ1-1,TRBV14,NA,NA,CASTRATGTEAFF,TGTGCCAGCACCAGGGCTACGGGCACTGAAGCTTTCTTT
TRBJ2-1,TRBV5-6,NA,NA,CASSSGGYNEQFF,TGTGCCAGCAGCTCCGGGGGCTACAATGAGCAGTTCTTC
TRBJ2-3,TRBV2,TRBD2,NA,CASSPGGRGGGDTQYF,TGTGCCAGCTCCCCTGGCGGGAGGGGTGGTGGAGATACGCAGTATTTT
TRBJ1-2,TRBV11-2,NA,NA,CASSLSQTNYGYTF,TGTGCCAGCAGCTTATCCCAGACTAACTATGGCTACACCTTC
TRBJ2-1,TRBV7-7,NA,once,CASSLEGLALSSYNEQFF,TGTGCTAGCAGCTTAGAAGGGCTAGCGCTCAGCTCCTACAATGAGCAGTTCTTC
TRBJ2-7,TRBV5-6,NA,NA,CASSRRFVVDEQYF,TGTGCCAGCAGTAGGAGGTTCGTGGTGGACGAGCAGTACTTC
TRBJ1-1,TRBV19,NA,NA,CASSFGSRTEAFF,TGTGCCAGTAGTTTCGGGAGCCGCACTGAAGCTTTCTTT
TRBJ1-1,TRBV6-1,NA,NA,CASSDGGVGSAFF,TGTGCCAGCAGTGACGGAGGGGTGGGCTCCGCTTTCTTT
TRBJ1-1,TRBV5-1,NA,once,CASSLQPLNTEAFF,TGCGCCAGCAGCTTACAGCCATTGAACACTGAAGCTTTCTTT
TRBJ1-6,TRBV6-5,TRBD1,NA,CASRGSTGVSPLHF,TGTGCCAGCAGGGGCTCGACAGGGGTCTCACCCCTCCACTTT
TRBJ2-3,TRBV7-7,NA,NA,CASSLTRGGTDTQYF,TGTGCTAGCAGCTTGACTAGAGGAGGCACAGATACGCAGTATTTT
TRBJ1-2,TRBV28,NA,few,CASSLGPADGYTF,TGTGCCAGCAGTTTAGGGCCTGCCGATGGCTACACCTTC
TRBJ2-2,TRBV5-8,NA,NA,CASPKLAIGELFF,TGTGCCAGCCCGAAGTTAGCGATCGGGGAGCTGTTTTTT
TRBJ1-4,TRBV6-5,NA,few,CASKTEDPTNEKLFF,TGTGCCAGCAAAACAGAAGACCCAACTAATGAAAAACTGTTTTTT
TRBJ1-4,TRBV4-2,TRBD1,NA,CASSNSQTGANEKLFF,TGTGCCAGCAGCAACTCGCAGACAGGGGCTAATGAAAAACTGTTTTTT
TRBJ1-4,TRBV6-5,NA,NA,CASRSLGHSNEKLFF,TGTGCCAGCAGAAGCCTGGGGCACTCTAATGAAAAACTGTTTTTT
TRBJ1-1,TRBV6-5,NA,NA,CASLTQGGNTEAFF,TGTGCCAGCCTGACGCAGGGCGGGAACACTGAAGCTTTCTTT
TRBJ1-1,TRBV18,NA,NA,CASSPRQEMNTEAFF,TGTGCCAGCTCACCCCGACAGGAAATGAACACTGAAGCTTTCTTT
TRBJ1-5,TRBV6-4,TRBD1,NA,CASSETGENQPQHF,TGTGCCAGCAGTGAGACAGGGGAAAATCAGCCCCAGCATTTT
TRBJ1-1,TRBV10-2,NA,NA,CASTPSGTTAFF,TGCGCCAGCACGCCTTCGGGGACTACGGCTTTCTTT
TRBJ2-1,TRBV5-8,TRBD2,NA,CASSVRWSSGSRNEQFF,TGTGCCAGCAGTGTTAGGTGGTCTAGCGGGAGTCGGAATGAGCAGTTCTTC
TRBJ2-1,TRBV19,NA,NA,CASTTGSPAAEQFF,TGTGCCAGTACAACCGGGTCCCCCGCGGCTGAGCAGTTCTTC
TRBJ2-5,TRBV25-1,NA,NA,CASSERRGRETQYF,TGTGCCAGCAGTGAAAGGAGGGGCCGGGAGACCCAGTACTTC
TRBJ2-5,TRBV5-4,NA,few,CASSAQGFQETQYF,TGTGCCAGCAGCGCACAGGGATTCCAAGAGACCCAGTACTTC
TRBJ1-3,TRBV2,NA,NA,CASRRQIVWYGNTIYF,TGTGCCAGCAGGAGGCAGATTGTGTGGTATGGAAACACCATATATTTT
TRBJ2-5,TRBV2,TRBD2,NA,CASSGTVLAGGWEETQYF,TGTGCCAGCAGTGGGACAGTTCTAGCGGGAGGATGGGAAGAGACCCAGTACTTC
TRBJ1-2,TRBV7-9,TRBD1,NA,CASSNGQGVFTDGYTF,TGTGCCAGCAGCAACGGACAGGGCGTCTTTACGGATGGCTACACCTTC
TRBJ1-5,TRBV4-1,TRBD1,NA,CASSQVIGDRYSNQPQHF,TGCGCCAGCAGCCAAGTAATAGGGGACAGATATAGCAATCAGCCCCAGCATTTT
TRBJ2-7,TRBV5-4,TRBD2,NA,CASSLVGTSSYEQYF,TGTGCCAGCAGCTTGGTGGGGACTAGTTCCTACGAGCAGTACTTC
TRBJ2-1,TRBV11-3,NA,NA,CASSRQGKNEQFF,TGTGCCAGCAGCCGGCAGGGGAAGAATGAGCAGTTCTTC
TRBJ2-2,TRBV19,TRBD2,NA,CASSPLGLAGGPGPGELFF,TGTGCCAGTAGCCCCTTGGGACTAGCGGGAGGGCCTGGACCCGGGGAGCTGTTTTTT